These 13 T cell receptor beta chains were sequenced from one sample in a study of Ad26.COV2.S vaccination and SARS-CoV-2 variants (dated by TCRdb to about 2021). What this sample's time point label stands for: individuals recovered from natural SARS-CoV-2 infection. Preparation of the library involved the immunoSEQ multiplex PCR assay. What TCRdb holds here is the immuneACCESS table cut down to in-frame rearrangements. Part of the clones is not present; checked against another copy, under half of the missing clones reflect an unresolved V gene, and the others are unexplained. Across this sample there are about 180,000 clones, with roughly 85% seen only once. The ten top clones hold roughly 6% of the sample. This sample comprised peripheral blood, obtained after recovery from COVID-19. The receptors originated from a human donor who had recovered from COVID-19.

This chain links TRBV25-1 with TRBJ2-5; D is unresolved. CDR1 and CDR2 from the germline V gene are MGHDK and SYGVNS. Trimming left V 2 bases short and J 0 bases short, with 7 bases between. The CDR3 length is 14 residues. This CDR3 is CASSEDWNQETQYF. The CDR3 DNA reads TGTGCCAGCAGTGAAGATTGGAACCAAGAGACCCAGTACTTC.

V usage is TRBV11-3 and J usage is TRBJ2-1, with a weak D call TRBD2 (6 bases). Germline V gives CDR1 SGHNT, CDR2 YENEEA. The CDR3 extends over 14 amino acids. Trimming cost V 5 bases and J 1 base, with 9 bases left between them. CDR3: CASSQEGSYNEQFF. The CDR3 DNA reads as TGTGCCAGCAGCCAGGAGGGTTCCTACAATGAGCAGTTCTTC.

J is TRBJ2-7 and V is TRBV4-1; D is ambiguous. This CDR3 is 13 amino acids long. Germline-derived CDR1 and CDR2 are MGHRA and YSYEKL. V was cut by 5 bases and J by 3 bases, with 11 bases left in between. The CDR3 region is CASSGAGDYEQYF. The CDR3 bases are TGCGCCAGCAGCGGTGCAGGAGACTACGAGCAGTACTTC.

The rearrangement uses TRBV30 and TRBJ1-2; 7 positions agree with TRBD1. Germline V gene lookup returns CDR1 GTSNPN and CDR2 SVGIG (reference sequence). The CDR3 is 13 amino acids. Trimming cost V 8 bases and J 4 bases; bases outside gene matches: 10. The CDR3 sequence: CARRDRDLYGYTF. CDR3 bases: TGTGCCCGCCGAGACAGGGACCTCTATGGCTACACCTTC.

The V gene is TRBV3-1 (or the pseudogene TRBV3-2), the J gene TRBJ2-2; D not resolved. Germline V gene data show CDR1 as LGHDT and CDR2 as YNNKEL (reference sequence). The CDR3 length is 13 residues. V lost 4 bases and J lost 5, with 8 bases in between. CDR3 residues: CASSREQTGELFF. For the CDR3, the DNA is TGTGCCAGCAGCCGGGAACAGACCGGGGAGCTGTTTTTT.

This clone was observed once. This chain links TRBV6-2 or TRBV6-3 with TRBJ2-3, with 8 positions matching TRBD2. CDR1 MNHEY and CDR2 SVGEGT come from the germline V gene. This CDR3 comprises 16 residues. Trimming at V came to 0 bases and at J to 0 bases, leaving 2 bases not matched to a gene. DNA of the CDR3: TGTGCCAGCAGTTACTCGGAGCGGGGGAGCACAGATACGCAGTATTTT. It encodes CASSYSERGSTDTQYF.

As for this clone: At one of its ends the junction is not consistent with the germline gene, which may arise from a read error. This rearrangement joins TRBV20-1 to TRBJ2-7, with D possibly matching TRBD1 (5 bases). The CDR3 is 8 amino acids. Germline V CDR1 and CDR2: DFQATT, SNEGSKA (reference sequence). The CDR3 DNA reads as TGCAGCGCTCCAGGGCCCTTCTTC. Its protein product is CSAPGPFF.

The chain joins TRBV23-1 to TRBJ2-7; D not certain. TRBV23-1 carries the ORF label, with uncertain function. The CDR3 covers 10 residues. CDR3 residues: CVLNSVEQYF. As DNA, the CDR3 is TGCGTCTTAAACTCCGTCGAGCAGTACTTC.

This clone was seen more than once but under ten times. J is TRBJ2-1 and V is TRBV6-5; TRBD2 agrees at 14 bases. This CDR3 is 16 amino acids long. Per the germline V gene, CDR1 is MNHEY and CDR2 is SVGAGI. V gave up 0 bases and J gave up 9 bases; unmatched junction bases: 4. CDR3 sequence reads: CASSYSGLAGEPEQFF. In DNA, the CDR3 is TGTGCCAGCAGTTACTCGGGACTAGCGGGAGAACCTGAGCAGTTCTTC.

The chain links TRBV3-1 (or the pseudogene TRBV3-2) to TRBJ2-3; D possibly corresponds to TRBD1 (5 bases). CDR3 size: 15 residues. CDR1 and CDR2 (germline): LGHDT, YNNKEL (reference sequence). V lost 1 base and J lost 6, with 14 bases in between. Here the CDR3 DNA reads TGTGCCAGCAGCCAAGCCCAGGGTAGGATGGATACGCAGTATTTT. This translates into CASSQAQGRMDTQYF.

The chain has TRBV5-8 and TRBJ2-7, with D tentatively TRBD1 (5 bases). The CDR3 runs to 16 residues. V lost 3 bases, J lost 3 bases, and 19 bases lay in between. Germline V lookup: CDR1 SGHTS, CDR2 YDEGEE. CDR3 residues: CASSSEWEAGNYEQYF. The CDR3 DNA follows: TGTGCCAGCAGCTCTGAATGGGAAGCAGGGAACTACGAGCAGTACTTC.

The V and J genes are TRBV3-1 (or the pseudogene TRBV3-2) and TRBJ1-6; a possible D gene is TRBD1 (6 bases). Germline V gene sequence: CDR1 LGHDT, CDR2 YNNKEL (reference sequence). CDR3 length: 13 amino acids. Trimming took off 3 bases at V and 10 bases at J, with 10 bases between the two ends. The CDR3 loop is CASSQGDTSPLHF. CDR3 nucleotide sequence: TGTGCCAGCAGCCAGGGGGACACATCACCCCTCCACTTT.

This chain joins TRBV18 and TRBJ1-6; no firm D call. The V gene's germline CDR1 is KGHSH and CDR2 LQKENI. The CDR3 is 16 amino acids. V lost 3 bases, J lost 0 bases, and 9 bases lay in between. The CDR3 protein is CASSPLESSYNSPLHF. In nucleotides, the CDR3 is TGTGCCAGCTCACCCCTAGAGAGCTCCTATAATTCACCCCTCCACTTT.